This entry concerns a single TCR beta chain. Antigen unknown. TCRdb's table, derived via immunoSEQ multiplex PCR, lists solely in-frame clones and lacks some. The repertoire holds fewer than 100,000 clones, with 80% as singletons. V was shortened by 5 bases and J by 6 bases, with 9 bases between the two germline ends. The CDR3 is made up of 11 amino acids. Germline lookup yields CDR1 SGHKS and CDR2 YYEKEE (reference sequence). This specimen comes from a study of T cells in localized non-small cell lung cancer. General study findings and limits: Adjacent lung held a median around 60 of the top 100 tumor clones. It remains possible that heterogeneity exists, since only one tumor region was sequenced.

This TCR came from a female donor aged 60 or older with stage I lung adenocarcinoma. The J gene is TRBJ2-7, the V gene TRBV5-5; D remains unclear. The sample here was peripheral blood, taken before any cancer treatment. The CDR3 loop is CASSTTAEQYF. For the CDR3, the DNA is TGTGCCAGCAGTACGACTGCCGAGCAGTACTTC. Looking up the rest from reference TRBV5-5 and TRBJ2-7 gives the full variable domain: DAGVTQSPTHLIKTRGQQVTLRCSPISGHKSVSWYQQVLGQGPQFIFQYYEKEERGRGNFPDRFSARQFPNYSSELNVNALLLGDSALYLCASSTTAEQYFGPGTRLTVT.